Presented here are 3 T cell receptor beta chains from one specimen sequenced in a study of CD8+ T cells in alopecia areata. Following extraction, RNA underwent reverse transcription to cDNA, which served as the sequencing template. The repertoire was sequenced with immunoSEQ multiplex PCR; TCRdb's copy has only in-frame clones and lacks some. The data show about 200,000 clones, around 62% seen once. The sequencing used CD4+ T cells sorted from blood, collected at week 0. The receptors shown here come from a human donor with alopecia areata.

The J gene is TRBJ2-1, the V gene TRBV29-1; D remains ambiguous. Germline V gene data show CDR1 as SQVTM and CDR2 as ANQGSEA. V was cut by 4 bases and J by 7 bases, with 11 bases left in between. The length of the CDR3 is 12 residues. CDR3 protein: CSVAGFGNEQFF. The CDR3 bases are TGCAGCGTTGCCGGGTTCGGGAATGAGCAGTTCTTC.

This chain joins TRBV5-6 and TRBJ2-7; D remains ambiguous. The germline V gene has CDR1 SGHDT and CDR2 YYEEEE. V lost 4 bases and J lost 6, with 11 bases in between. CDR3 length: 12 residues. CDR3 DNA: TGTGCCAGCAGCACCGTTAAAGTCGAGCAGTACTTC. Its protein is CASSTVKVEQYF.

The chain recombines TRBV12-5 with TRBJ2-7; D is possibly TRBD1 or TRBD2 (5 bases each). This CDR3 contains 13 residues. CDR1 and CDR2 (germline): LGHNT, FRNRAP. With 7 bases removed from V and 2 bases from J, the gap between germline ends came to 12 bases. The CDR3 spells CASARDGPYEQYF. The CDR3 DNA reads TGTGCTAGTGCCCGGGACGGGCCCTACGAGCAGTACTTC.